The rows below give T cell receptor beta chains drawn from one sample of a study of T cells in Graves' hyperthyroidism and ophthalmopathy. TCRdb re-called the multiplex PCR reads with MiXCR, one entry per CDR3 protein. The repertoire holds 250,000 to 300,000 distinct CDR3 sequences, approximately 18% seen once, with less than 45% in the top ten. The sample taken for sequencing was blood. The receptors derive from a man over 45 with Graves' ophthalmopathy. Both conserved end residues are part of each CDR3. Each record gives: D gene, clone size, J gene, V gene, CDR3 length, CDR3 protein, CDR3 DNA. The D gene is left open where the match is weak. Not all rows give a size; the values are once, few, many and, for expanded clones, a class.

NA NA TRBJ2-3 TRBV5-8 15 CASSKGHGTGNTQYF TGTGCCAGCAGCAAGGGACACGGAACGGGGAATACGCAGTATTTT
TRBD1 NA TRBJ2-4 TRBV19 13 CASSPGQGVVQYF TGTGCCAGTAGTCCGGGACAGGGAGTTGTTCAGTACTTC
NA NA TRBJ1-5 TRBV2 17 CASSEAAVVLSNQPQHF TGTGCCAGCAGTGAAGCGGCAGTAGTCCTTAGCAATCAGCCCCAGCATTTT
NA NA TRBJ2-1 TRBV9 14 CASSVDIRDNEQFF TGTGCCAGCAGCGTCGATATTCGGGACAATGAGCAGTTCTTC
NA many TRBJ1-2 TRBV5-1 15 CASSSRQAANYGYTF TGCGCCAGCAGCTCTAGACAGGCGGCGAACTATGGCTACACCTTC
NA many TRBJ2-7 TRBV12-3/TRBV12-4 14 CASSLSEDPYEQYF TGTGCCAGCAGTTTATCAGAGGACCCTTACGAGCAGTACTTC
TRBD1 many TRBJ2-7 TRBV28 19 CASSLVGGTGDFLWYEQYF TGTGCCAGCAGTTTGGTGGGTGGGACAGGTGACTTTCTATGGTACGAGCAGTACTTC
NA NA TRBJ2-2 TRBV19 11 CASRLGQGLFF TGTGCCAGTAGACTCGGGCAGGGGCTGTTTTTT
NA few TRBJ2-7 TRBV5-1 13 CASRQSSSYEQYF TGCGCCAGCAGACAAAGCAGCTCCTACGAGCAGTACTTC
NA NA TRBJ2-7 TRBV5-1 13 CASSPKTPYEQYF TGCGCCAGCAGCCCTAAGACACCATACGAGCAGTACTTC
TRBD1 few TRBJ2-1 TRBV6-1 14 CASRKETGGDEQFF TGTGCCAGCAGGAAGGAGACAGGGGGCGACGAGCAGTTCTTC
TRBD2 few TRBJ2-3 TRBV12-3/TRBV12-4 14 CASSAGRELDTQYF TGTGCCAGCAGCGCCGGGCGGGAGCTGGATACGCAGTATTTT
TRBD2 NA TRBJ2-4 TRBV19 17 CASSIAGGRALENIQYF TGTGCCAGTAGTATAGCGGGCGGGAGGGCCTTGGAAAACATTCAGTACTTC
TRBD2 NA TRBJ2-1 TRBV20-1 14 CSAGLAGVWDEQFF TGCAGCGCAGGACTAGCGGGAGTCTGGGATGAGCAGTTCTTC
TRBD2 NA TRBJ2-7 TRBV12-3/TRBV12-4 19 CASKEWDRFSGRYSYEQYF TGTGCCAGCAAAGAATGGGACAGATTTAGCGGGAGGTACTCCTACGAGCAGTACTTC
TRBD1 many TRBJ2-7 TRBV20-1 14 CSATDRDLLYEQYF TGCAGTGCCACAGACAGGGACCTTCTCTACGAGCAGTACTTC
NA NA TRBJ2-2 TRBV28 13 CASSFGNNGEPFF TGTGCCAGCAGTTTCGGTAATAACGGGGAGCCGTTTTTT
TRBD2 NA TRBJ2-3 TRBV3-1 20 CASRHGTPILAGPSTDTQYF TGTGCCAGCAGACACGGGACTCCTATACTAGCGGGACCTAGCACAGATACGCAGTATTTT
NA many TRBJ1-2 TRBV11-2 13 CASSLSSPGDYTF TGTGCCAGCAGCTTATCATCGCCCGGTGATTACACCTTC
TRBD2 many TRBJ2-1 TRBV6-1 19 CASRDPPATSRSSYNEQFF TGTGCCAGCAGGGACCCCCCCGCGACTAGCAGGAGCTCCTACAATGAGCAGTTCTTC
NA few TRBJ2-1 TRBV6-1 13 CASRPAREGGQFF TGTGCCAGCAGGCCCGCCAGGGAAGGGGGGCAGTTCTTC
NA NA TRBJ2-7 TRBV29-1 14 CSVDGLAGTYEQYF TGCAGCGTTGATGGGCTGGCAGGTACCTACGAGCAGTACTTC
NA NA TRBJ1-5 TRBV19 13 CASSRTGHQPQHF TGTGCCAGTAGTAGGACGGGTCATCAGCCCCAGCATTTT
TRBD1 many TRBJ1-2 TRBV28 14 CASSLTGGAAGYTF TGTGCCAGCAGTTTGACAGGGGGCGCTGCTGGCTACACCTTC
TRBD1 NA TRBJ2-2 TRBV2 14 CASSATGAVGELFF TGTGCCAGCAGTGCAACAGGGGCGGTCGGGGAGCTGTTTTTT
NA many TRBJ2-3 TRBV20-1 13 CSAREPPTDTQYF TGCAGTGCTAGAGAGCCGCCCACAGATACGCAGTATTTT
NA many TRBJ2-5 TRBV6-2/TRBV6-3 16 CASSRTSKGGQETQYF TGTGCCAGCAGTCGCACTTCCAAGGGGGGCCAAGAGACCCAGTACTTC
NA NA TRBJ2-3 TRBV6-9 14 CASSYARSTDTQYF TGTGCCAGCAGTTACGCAAGGAGCACAGATACGCAGTATTTT
NA NA TRBJ1-4 TRBV7-9 15 CASSFSGTAGEKLFF TGTGCCAGCAGCTTCTCCGGGACGGCCGGTGAAAAACTGTTTTTT
NA NA TRBJ2-7 TRBV6-5 14 CASSYSGAPYEQYF TGTGCCAGCAGTTACTCGGGGGCCCCCTACGAGCAGTACTTC
TRBD2 many TRBJ2-4 TRBV2 14 CASRASAGTNIQYF TGTGCCAGCAGGGCCTCAGCGGGAACAAACATTCAGTACTTC
NA NA TRBJ2-1 TRBV7-6 14 CASSSQGKDNEQFF TGTGCCAGCAGCTCACAGGGAAAGGACAATGAGCAGTTCTTC
TRBD2 NA TRBJ2-7 TRBV6-2/TRBV6-3 15 CASRPGLAGPYEQYF TGTGCCAGCAGACCTGGACTAGCGGGACCCTACGAGCAGTACTTC
TRBD2 few TRBJ2-1 TRBV5-1 16 CASSVSGTSGSFEQFF TGCGCCAGCAGCGTCTCCGGGACTAGCGGGAGTTTTGAGCAGTTCTTC
NA few TRBJ2-5 TRBV18 15 CASQKRDTGQETQYF TGTGCCAGCCAGAAACGGGACACGGGGCAAGAGACCCAGTACTTC
TRBD1 many TRBJ1-5 TRBV20-1 14 CSASGTVINQPQHF TGCAGTGCTAGCGGGACAGTTATCAATCAGCCCCAGCATTTT
NA NA TRBJ2-1 TRBV20-1 13 CSAHKTTSNEQFF TGCAGTGCTCATAAGACCACTAGCAATGAGCAGTTCTTC
NA few TRBJ2-3 TRBV13 16 CASSALGGPGTDTQYF TGTGCCAGCAGCGCGCTTGGGGGGCCTGGTACAGATACGCAGTATTTT
TRBD1 many TRBJ2-7 TRBV5-1 15 CASSLGGTGRYEQYF TGCGCCAGCAGCTTGGGCGGGACAGGGCGCTACGAGCAGTACTTC
NA few TRBJ2-1 TRBV24-1 15 CATSDSGPQYNEQFF TGTGCCACCAGTGACTCCGGGCCACAATACAATGAGCAGTTCTTC
NA NA TRBJ2-1 TRBV7-8 14 CASRRTEKGNEQFF TGTGCCAGCCGCAGGACAGAAAAAGGTAATGAGCAGTTCTTC
NA many TRBJ2-3 TRBV20-1 13 CSAPGPVEDTQYF TGCAGTGCTCCCGGACCAGTAGAGGATACGCAGTATTTT
TRBD2 many TRBJ2-3 TRBV3-1 17 CASSQEPSGTRADTQYF TGTGCCAGCAGCCAAGAACCTAGCGGAACACGTGCGGATACGCAGTATTTT
TRBD1 few TRBJ2-1 TRBV6-1 15 CASSAGTGDRNEQFF TGTGCCAGCAGCGCCGGGACAGGGGATCGCAATGAGCAGTTCTTC
TRBD1 many TRBJ1-2 TRBV18 14 CASSPPTGGLGYTF TGTGCCAGCTCACCTCCTACAGGGGGTCTTGGCTACACCTTC
NA NA TRBJ1-1 TRBV2 15 CASSGIAEVNTEAFF TGTGCCAGCAGTGGAATTGCTGAGGTGAACACTGAAGCTTTCTTT
NA few TRBJ1-3 TRBV9 16 CASSVVEWGVGNTIYF TGTGCCAGCAGCGTAGTTGAATGGGGGGTCGGAAACACCATATATTTT
NA NA TRBJ2-2 TRBV12-3/TRBV12-4 17 CASSLFGGGMKTGELFF TGTGCCAGCAGTTTATTCGGGGGCGGCATGAAGACCGGGGAGCTGTTTTTT
NA NA TRBJ1-4 TRBV5-1 16 CASSRGGSSTNEKLFF TGCGCCAGCAGTCGGGGAGGGTCATCAACTAATGAAAAACTGTTTTTT
TRBD2 NA TRBJ2-3 TRBV6-1 15 CASMIYGRIGDTQYF TGTGCCAGCATGATTTACGGGAGGATCGGGGATACGCAGTATTTT
NA few TRBJ2-5 TRBV7-7 15 CASSPTGARRETQYF TGTGCTAGCAGCCCGACCGGGGCCCGGAGGGAGACCCAGTACTTC
NA NA TRBJ2-3 TRBV7-9 14 CASSAGYPTDTQYF TGTGCCAGCAGCGCAGGGTACCCCACAGATACGCAGTATTTT
NA NA TRBJ2-3 TRBV6-2/TRBV6-3 15 CASSRQGPGTDTQYF TGTGCCAGCAGTCGGCAGGGTCCAGGCACAGATACGCAGTATTTT
TRBD1 many TRBJ1-1 TRBV7-8 16 CASSARPQGKNTEAFF TGTGCCAGCAGCGCTCGCCCACAGGGGAAGAACACTGAAGCTTTCTTT
NA NA TRBJ2-5 TRBV7-6 16 CASSLAHRNPWETQYF TGTGCCAGCAGCTTAGCGCACCGAAATCCGTGGGAGACCCAGTACTTC
NA many TRBJ1-2 TRBV6-1 13 CASEGGARYGYTF TGTGCCAGCGAGGGAGGGGCGCGGTATGGCTACACCTTC
NA many TRBJ1-1 TRBV5-1 17 CASSLRPRATVGTEAFF TGCGCCAGCAGCTTGAGACCGAGGGCGACGGTCGGCACTGAAGCTTTCTTT
NA few TRBJ1-6 TRBV15 12 CATSSRTGSLHF TGTGCCACCAGCAGTCGAACGGGGTCCCTCCACTTT
NA NA TRBJ2-7 TRBV28 11 CATKTEGEQYF TGTGCCACCAAGACGGAGGGAGAGCAGTACTTC